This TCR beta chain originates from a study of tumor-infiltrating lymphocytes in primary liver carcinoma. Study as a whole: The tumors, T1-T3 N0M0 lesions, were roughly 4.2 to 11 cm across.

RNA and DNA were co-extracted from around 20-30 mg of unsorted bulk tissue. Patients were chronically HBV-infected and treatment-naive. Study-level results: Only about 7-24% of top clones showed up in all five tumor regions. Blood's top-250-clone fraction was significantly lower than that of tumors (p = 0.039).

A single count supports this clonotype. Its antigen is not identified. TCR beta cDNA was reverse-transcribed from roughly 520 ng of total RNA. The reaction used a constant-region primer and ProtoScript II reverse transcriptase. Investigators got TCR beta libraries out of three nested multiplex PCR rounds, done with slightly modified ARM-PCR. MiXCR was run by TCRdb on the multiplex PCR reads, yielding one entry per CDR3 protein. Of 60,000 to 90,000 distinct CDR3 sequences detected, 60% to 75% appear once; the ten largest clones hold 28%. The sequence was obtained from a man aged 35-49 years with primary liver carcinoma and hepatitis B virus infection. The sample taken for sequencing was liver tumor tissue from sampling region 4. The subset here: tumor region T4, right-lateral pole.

The CDR3 loop is CASKEIGASREYF. CDR3 nucleotides: TGTGCCAGTAAGGAGATAGGGGCCTCCCGGGAGTACTTC. V is TRBV5-6 and J is TRBJ2-7, with D perhaps matching TRBD1 (5 bases). The CDR3 spans 13 residues. V was cut by 8 bases and J by 11 bases, with 23 bases left in between. Per germline, CDR1 SGHDT and CDR2 YYEEEE.